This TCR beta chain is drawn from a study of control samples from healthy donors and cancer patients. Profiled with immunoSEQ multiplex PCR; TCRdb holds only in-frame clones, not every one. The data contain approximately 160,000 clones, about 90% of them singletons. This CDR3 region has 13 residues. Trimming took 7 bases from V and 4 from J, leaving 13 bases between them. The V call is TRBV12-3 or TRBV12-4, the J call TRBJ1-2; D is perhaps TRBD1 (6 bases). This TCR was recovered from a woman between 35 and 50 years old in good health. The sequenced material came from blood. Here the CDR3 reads CASTTGTPYGYTF. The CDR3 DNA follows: TGTGCCAGCACCACCGGGACACCCTATGGCTACACCTTC.